These 9 T cell receptor beta chains originate from one sample sequenced in a study of cytomegalovirus exposure and HLA in healthy donors. Researchers ran the PCR with 60 Vbeta and 13 Jbeta primers. Sequenced by immunoSEQ multiplex PCR; TCRdb stores in-frame clones only, minus some. The table has about 83,000 clones, 78% seen once; the top ten hold 5.5% to 7%. The sample was PBMCs. The source of these receptors is a man in his late teens or twenties in good health and CMV-seropositive.

V is TRBV5-1 and J is TRBJ2-7; the D gene is possibly TRBD2 (7 bases). Germline lookup yields CDR1 SGHRS and CDR2 YFSETQ. Trimming removed 7 bases from V and 5 bases from J, with 19 bases in between. The CDR3 covers 14 residues. This chain's CDR3 is CASSAGGASHEQYF. The CDR3, as DNA: TGCGCCAGCTCCGCTGGGGGGGCTAGTCACGAGCAGTACTTC.

This chain links TRBV18 with TRBJ2-6, with D unresolved. The CDR3 is made up of 15 amino acids. V lost 5 bases, J lost 2 bases, and 10 bases lay in between. Germline loops: CDR1 KGHSH, CDR2 LQKENI. This CDR3 is CASSNLVAGANVLTF. CDR3 nucleotides: TGTGCCAGCTCAAATTTGGTAGCTGGGGCCAACGTCCTGACTTTC.

This clone has only a few counts. The chain combines TRBV6-6 with TRBJ1-1; the D gene is possibly TRBD1 (5 bases). The CDR3 is made up of 14 amino acids. CDR1 and CDR2 from the germline V gene are MNHNY and SVGAGI (reference sequence). V lost 2 bases and J 1 base, leaving 8 bases between the germline ends. For the CDR3, the DNA is TGTGCCAGCAGTTACGACAGAGCGAACACTGAAGCTTTCTTT. Translating gives CASSYDRANTEAFF.

This clone was seen a single time. The rearrangement uses TRBV5-1 and TRBJ2-5, with D perhaps TRBD2 (6 bases). Germline CDR1 and CDR2: SGHRS and YFSETQ. This CDR3 has 16 residues. The germline V and J ends were trimmed by 4 bases and 5 bases, with 21 bases remaining between them. The CDR3 DNA sequence: TGCGCCAGCAGCCCGCGGGGCGGAGGAGGTGGTGAGACCCAGTACTTC. This gives the protein CASSPRGGGGGETQYF.

The chain combines TRBV29-1 with TRBJ1-2; weak D call: TRBD1 (6 bases). Deletions cut 7 bases from V and 8 bases from J, with 17 bases between. Germline V gene lookup returns CDR1 SQVTM and CDR2 ANQGSEA. The CDR3 totals 12 residues. The CDR3 loop is CSGELGGKGYTF. Here the CDR3 DNA reads TGCAGCGGAGAGTTAGGGGGAAAGGGCTACACCTTC. Full variable domain (outside the CDR3, taken from reference TRBV29-1 and TRBJ1-2): SAVISQKPSRDICQRGTSLTIQCQVDSQVTMMFWYRQQPGQSLTLIATANQGSEATYESGFVIDKFPISRPNLTFSTLTVSNMSPEDSSIYLCSGELGGKGYTFGSGTRLTVV.

The chain is built from TRBV29-1 and TRBJ1-1, with D perhaps matching TRBD1 (6 bases). The germline gives CDR1 SQVTM, CDR2 ANQGSEA. V was trimmed by 7 bases and J by 3 bases, leaving 12 bases between them. This CDR3 is built from 12 residues. CDR3 sequence (DNA): TGCAGCGCTAAGAGGACAGACACTGAAGCTTTCTTT. This sequence encodes CSAKRTDTEAFF.

The chain carries TRBV2 and TRBJ2-7, with 7 positions matching TRBD1. There are 14 residues in the CDR3. V was clipped by 3 bases and J by 1 base; unmatched bases: 3. Germline V gene sequence: CDR1 SNHLY, CDR2 FYNNEI. The DNA of the CDR3 is TGTGCCAGCAGTGAGGACAGGTATTCCTACGAGCAGTACTTC. Translation gives CASSEDRYSYEQYF.

This chain connects TRBV5-4 to TRBJ2-2, with a possible D match to TRBD2 (6 bases). CDR3 length equals 15 residues. Germline V gene lookup returns CDR1 SGHNT and CDR2 YYREEE (reference sequence). The V gene lost 1 base and the J gene lost 3 bases, with 10 bases spanning the gap. CDR3 in DNA: TGTGCCAGCAGCTTGAAGGGACTGTACACCGGGGAGCTGTTTTTT. Its protein product is CASSLKGLYTGELFF.

In nucleotides, the CDR3 is TGTGCCAGCAGCCCTGGGACTACGAATGAGCAGTTCTTC. Its translation: CASSPGTTNEQFF. V is TRBV7-3 and J is TRBJ2-1; TRBD2 matches at 7 bases. CDR3 length equals 13 residues. V shed 5 bases and J 7 bases; nucleotides not matched to a gene: 5. Per germline, CDR1 SGHTA and CDR2 FQGTGA.